The present TCR beta chain was sequenced within a study of blood T cells in healthy people across ages. Study details: Using template switching, researchers captured about one barcoded beta molecule for each two T cells.

PCR was performed a second time for about 7 to 11 cycles using a sample-barcoded 5' primer and a J-beta primer mix. Via MiXCR, TCRdb re-called the 5' RACE reads, giving one row per CDR3 protein. The sample yields over 1,300,000 distinct CDR3 sequences, 55% to 75% seen once. General study points: The unknown donor CMV status may have confounded expanded clonotype changes.

Germline assignment: CDR1 DFQATT and CDR2 SNEGSKA (reference sequence). CDR3 length: 13 amino acids. Concerning this clonotype: Its antigen is unknown.

This sequence joins TRBV20-1 and TRBJ2-4; TRBD1 might be the D (5 bases). The end of the DNA is better explained by TRBJ2-5, so the J call may be wrong. Specimen: blood. The clonotype comes from a man aged 18-30 years in good health. This chain's CDR3 is CSASQGGWETQYF. For the CDR3, the DNA is TGCAGTGCTAGTCAGGGCGGTTGGGAGACCCAGTACTTC.